There are a few counts of the clone carrying this TCR beta chain. Its target is not known. This specimen belongs to a study of vaccination and CD4 T cells after COVID-19. Study-level background: Control cultures were given a CEFX pool, an HIV-1 Nef pool, or no peptide.

Treatment: approximately nine-day PBMC culture with coronavirus spike peptide pools or control peptides (ViraFEST assay). Using peptide pools, antigen-specific T cells were expanded in ViraFEST before TCRs were sequenced. Scientists ran DNA taken from cultured CD4+ T cells through the Oncomine TCR Beta short-read assay for sequencing. TCRdb re-derived calls from the PCR reads in MiXCR, one entry per CDR3 protein. The table has about 5,600 distinct CDR3 sequences, 44% seen once; the top ten hold around 10%. Trimming stripped 7 bases from V and 7 bases from J, with 10 bases between. Germline CDR1 is MDHEN and CDR2 is SYDVKM. The CDR3 is made up of 11 amino acids.

This sequence was found in a human donor who had recovered from COVID-19. Sequencing input: CD4+ T cells from blood, cultured in vitro. The V and J genes are TRBV28 and TRBJ1-1; D gene uncertain. CDR3 sequence: CASTGPLEAFF. The CDR3 nucleotides are TGTGCCAGCACCGGGCCGCTTGAAGCTTTCTTT.